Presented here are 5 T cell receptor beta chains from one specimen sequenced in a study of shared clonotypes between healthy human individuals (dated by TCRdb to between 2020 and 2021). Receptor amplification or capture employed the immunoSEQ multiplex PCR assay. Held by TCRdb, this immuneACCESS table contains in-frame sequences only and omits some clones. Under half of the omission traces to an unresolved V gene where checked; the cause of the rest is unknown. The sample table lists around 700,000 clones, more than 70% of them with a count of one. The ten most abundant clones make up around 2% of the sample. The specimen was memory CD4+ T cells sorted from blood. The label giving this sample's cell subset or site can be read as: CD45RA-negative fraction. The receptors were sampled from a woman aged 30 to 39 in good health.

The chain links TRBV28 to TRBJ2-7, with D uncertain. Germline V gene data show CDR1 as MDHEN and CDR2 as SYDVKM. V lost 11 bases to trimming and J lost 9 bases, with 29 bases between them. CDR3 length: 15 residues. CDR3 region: CALGSMAASAKGQYF. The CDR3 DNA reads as TGTGCCCTTGGAAGCATGGCAGCCTCAGCGAAAGGGCAGTACTTC.

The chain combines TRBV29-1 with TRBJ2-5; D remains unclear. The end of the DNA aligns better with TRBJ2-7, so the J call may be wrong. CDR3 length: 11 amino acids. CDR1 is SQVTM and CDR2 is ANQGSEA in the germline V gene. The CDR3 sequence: CSVDVAHEQYF. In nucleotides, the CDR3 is TGCAGCGTTGATGTGGCCCACGAGCAGTACTTC.

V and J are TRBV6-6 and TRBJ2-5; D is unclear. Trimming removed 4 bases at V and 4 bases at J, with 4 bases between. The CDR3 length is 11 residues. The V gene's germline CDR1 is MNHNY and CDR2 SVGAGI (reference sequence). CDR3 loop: CASSSSETQYF. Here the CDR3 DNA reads TGTGCCAGCAGTTCATCAGAGACCCAGTACTTC.

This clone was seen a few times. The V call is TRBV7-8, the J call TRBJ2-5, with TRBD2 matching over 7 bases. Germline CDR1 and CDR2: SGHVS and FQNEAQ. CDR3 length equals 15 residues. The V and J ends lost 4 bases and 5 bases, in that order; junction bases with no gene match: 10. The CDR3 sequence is CASSSRGGRSETQYF. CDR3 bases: TGTGCCAGCAGCTCCCGGGGAGGGAGATCGGAGACCCAGTACTTC.

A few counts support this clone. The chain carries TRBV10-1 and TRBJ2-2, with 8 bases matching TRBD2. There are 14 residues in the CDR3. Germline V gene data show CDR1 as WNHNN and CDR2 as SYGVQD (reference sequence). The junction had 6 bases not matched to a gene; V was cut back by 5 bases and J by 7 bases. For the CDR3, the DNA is TGCGCCAGCAGTTTACGGGAGGGTGACGGGGAGCTGTTTTTT. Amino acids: CASSLREGDGELFF.